What follows is one T cell receptor (beta chain) and its context. Its antigen is as yet unknown. These data originate in a study of T cells in Graves' hyperthyroidism and ophthalmopathy. Study findings and constraints: Model output signaled ophthalmopathy a median 6.5 months ahead of onset.

This CDR3 contains 14 residues. With 6 bases clipped from V and 6 bases from J, the junction kept 11 bases outside the gene matches. CDR1 and CDR2 from the germline V gene are LGHDT and YNNKEL (reference sequence). Researchers barred patients who had uncontrolled infection, other autoimmune disease, pregnancy or lactation. The source of the PBMCs was about 10 ml of fresh peripheral blood. RNA transcripts yielded amplified TCR beta CDR3 regions. TCR CDR3 underwent first-round RT-PCR with the HTBI primer set. From the multiplex PCR reads, TCRdb called clonotypes with MiXCR, one entry per CDR3 protein. The table records some 270,000 distinct CDR3 sequences, about 25% of them present only once.

This TCR was sampled from a woman between 40 and 55 years old with Graves' ophthalmopathy. The rearrangement joins TRBV3-1 to TRBJ2-7; 7 bases are a match to TRBD1. Material for sequencing was blood. The CDR3 reads CASSPSLQGREQYF. The CDR3, as DNA: TGTGCCAGCAGTCCTAGTTTACAGGGGCGCGAGCAGTACTTC.